Listed here are 27 T cell receptor beta chains from one sample, sequenced in a study of graft-versus-host responses after intestinal transplantation. Their recognized antigens are unknown. TCRdb keeps only in-frame clones here, not all; method: immunoSEQ multiplex PCR. The sample has about 73,000 clones, around 89% seen once. Specimen: unstimulated CD8+ T cells sorted from spleen or lymph node cells, collected before transplant. The receptors derive from a human donor who was the organ donor for an intestinal transplant.

The J gene is TRBJ2-1, the V gene TRBV6-5; no clear D gene. CDR1 is MNHEY, CDR2 SVGAGI, per germline. V dropped 8 bases and J dropped 7 bases, with 18 bases sitting between them. This CDR3 contains 14 residues. DNA of the CDR3: TGTGCCAGCCAAACCATACCAAACAAGAATGAGCAGTTCTTC. Its translation: CASQTIPNKNEQFF.

This clone was observed a single time. The J gene is TRBJ1-1, the V gene TRBV7-6; TRBD1 might be the D (6 bases). Germline V gives CDR1 SGHVS, CDR2 FNYEAQ. The CDR3 extends over 15 amino acids. V lost 4 bases to trimming and J lost 3 bases, with 15 bases between them. CDR3 amino acids: CASSSYRDWDTEAFF. DNA of the CDR3: TGTGCCAGCAGCTCATACAGGGATTGGGACACTGAAGCTTTCTTT.

V and J are TRBV10-3 and TRBJ1-2; D gene uncertain. Trimming removed 6 bases from V and 0 bases from J, with 14 bases in between. The CDR3 covers 15 residues. Germline CDR1 reads ENHRY; CDR2 reads SYGVKD. Written as DNA, the CDR3 is TGTGCCATCAGGGGTCTAGAGCTTTCTAACTATGGCTACACCTTC. The encoded protein is CAIRGLELSNYGYTF.

This rearrangement joins TRBV27 to TRBJ1-1; D is possibly TRBD1 (6 bases). V dropped 5 bases and J dropped 0 bases, with 10 bases sitting between them. CDR3 length: 14 amino acids. The germline V gene has CDR1 MNHEY and CDR2 SMNVEV (reference sequence). CDR3 protein: CASSIGTLNTEAFF. The CDR3 DNA sequence: TGTGCCAGCAGTATCGGGACATTGAACACTGAAGCTTTCTTT.

This clone was seen a single time. This chain uses TRBV4-1 with TRBJ2-3, with TRBD2 matching over 16 bases. Germline assignment: CDR1 MGHRA and CDR2 YSYEKL. V lost 1 base, J lost 8 bases, and 12 bases stayed unmatched. The CDR3 has 19 residues. DNA of the CDR3: TGCGCCAGCAGCCAAGGCCCGGGACTAGCGGGGGGGCGAAGGGGTACGCAGTATTTT. Translating it yields CASSQGPGLAGGRRGTQYF.

This clone was recorded once. The chain has TRBV7-9 and TRBJ2-5; D perhaps matches TRBD1 (5 bases). The CDR3 runs to 17 residues. The V end was cut by 0 bases, the J end by 1 base, with 15 bases between. Germline V gene sequence: CDR1 SEHNR, CDR2 FQNEAQ (reference sequence). CDR3 loop: CASSLASGPLLQETQYF. The DNA of the CDR3 is TGTGCCAGCAGCTTAGCGTCAGGGCCCCTCCTCCAAGAGACCCAGTACTTC.

The V call is TRBV7-9, the J call TRBJ1-3, with D possibly TRBD1 on 6 matching bases. CDR3 length equals 15 residues. Deletions cut 6 bases from V and 4 bases from J, with 16 bases between. CDR1 is SEHNR, CDR2 FQNEAQ, per germline (reference sequence). The CDR3, as DNA: TGTGCCAGCAGTCATAAACAGGGCACGGGAAACACCATATATTTT. It codes for CASSHKQGTGNTIYF.

The V and J genes are TRBV6-6 and TRBJ2-7, with 9 bases matching TRBD2. CDR1 is MNHNY and CDR2 is SVGAGI in the germline V gene (reference sequence). Trimming removed 8 bases from V and 1 base from J; junction bases left unmatched: 3. The CDR3 is made up of 13 amino acids. CDR3 coding DNA: TGTGCCAGCTCCGCGGGGGGGTCCTACGAGCAGTACGTC. It translates to CASSAGGSYEQYV.

The genes are TRBV19 and TRBJ2-3; TRBD2 agrees at 11 bases. Germline assignment: CDR1 LNHDA and CDR2 SQIVND (reference sequence). Unmatched junction bases numbered 8, after V lost 5 bases and J lost 4 bases. CDR3 size: 16 residues. The DNA for the CDR3 is TGTGCCAGTAGTGCCCGGACTAGCGGGTTTTCAGATACGCAGTATTTT. Its protein product is CASSARTSGFSDTQYF.

This chain joins TRBV6-7 and TRBJ2-7; unclear D gene. TRBV6-7 is recorded as an ORF, its role being uncertain. V lost 9 bases and J 3 bases, leaving 3 bases between the germline ends. The CDR3 contains 9 residues. Written as DNA, the CDR3 is TGTGCCAGTAACTACGAGCAGTACGTC. This sequence encodes CASNYEQYV.

The chain joins TRBV5-1 to TRBJ2-3, with D unresolved. CDR1 is SGHRS, CDR2 YFSETQ, per germline. Trimming cost V 0 bases and J 6 bases, with 8 bases left between them. The CDR3 consists of 13 residues. The CDR3 DNA reads as TGCGCCAGCAGCTTGGCCCCCGAGGATACGCAGTATTTT. Amino acids: CASSLAPEDTQYF.

This sequence joins TRBV2 and TRBJ1-5; possible D gene TRBD1, 5 bases. Germline V gene sequence: CDR1 SNHLY, CDR2 FYNNEI. CDR3 size: 15 residues. V was shortened by 7 bases and J by 4 bases, with 17 bases between the two germline ends. The CDR3 spells CASTPGLPRNQPQHF. The CDR3 DNA reads as TGTGCCAGCACCCCGGGACTTCCGAGAAATCAGCCCCAGCATTTT.

The chain employs TRBV9 and TRBJ2-1; 8 bases match TRBD2. CDR3 length equals 16 residues. Germline CDR1 SGDLS, CDR2 YYNGEE. V was clipped by 0 bases and J by 4 bases; unmatched bases: 6. The chain's CDR3 is CASSVVDSGGYNEQFF. Here the CDR3 DNA reads TGTGCCAGCAGCGTAGTGGACTCGGGGGGGTACAATGAGCAGTTCTTC.

The chain has TRBV13 and TRBJ2-1, with 10 bases matching TRBD2. The CDR3 runs to 13 residues. V dropped 5 bases and J dropped 10; count of bases not matched to a gene: 5. In germline, CDR1 is PRHDT, CDR2 FYEKMQ (reference sequence). The CDR3 coding sequence is TGTGCCAGCAGCCTTCGACTAGCGGGCGAGCAGTTCTTC. This translates into CASSLRLAGEQFF.

V and J are TRBV28 and TRBJ1-5; TRBD1 aligns across 7 bases. Trimming cost V 1 base and J 6 bases; bases outside gene matches: 3. CDR1 is MDHEN, CDR2 SYDVKM, per germline. CDR3 length: 14 amino acids. CDR3 bases: TGTGCCAGCAGTTTATCCGCAGGGGGTCAGCCCCAGCATTTT. It specifies CASSLSAGGQPQHF.

This sequence joins TRBV15 and TRBJ2-1; 10 bases are shared with TRBD2. In germline, CDR1 is LNHNV, CDR2 YYDKDF (reference sequence). The CDR3 has 15 residues. V lost 3 bases and J lost 6; bases outside the gene matches: 5. The CDR3: CATSRERGGRNEQFF. CDR3 nucleotide sequence: TGTGCCACCAGCAGGGAGCGGGGGGGCCGCAATGAGCAGTTCTTC.

This clone has more than one count but fewer than ten. The chain carries TRBV29-1 and TRBJ2-1, with 10 nucleotides matching TRBD1. With 5 bases clipped from V and 7 bases from J, the junction kept 2 bases outside the gene matches. Germline V gene data show CDR1 as SQVTM and CDR2 as ANQGSEA. The CDR3 is 12 amino acids. CDR3 in amino acids: CSVRDRGNEQFF. In DNA, the CDR3 is TGCAGCGTTCGGGACAGGGGAAATGAGCAGTTCTTC.

This rearrangement joins TRBV29-1 to TRBJ2-1, with D maybe TRBD1 (6 bases). The V gene lost 4 bases and the J gene lost 0 bases, with 13 bases spanning the gap. The germline CDR1 and CDR2 sequences are SQVTM and ANQGSEA. This CDR3 is 15 amino acids long. CDR3 coding DNA: TGCAGCGTTGGGGGGCAGGATAGCTCCTACAATGAGCAGTTCTTC. Amino acid sequence: CSVGGQDSSYNEQFF.

The chain has TRBV18 and TRBJ1-5, with 7 positions matching TRBD1. V gave up 0 bases and J gave up 5 bases; unmatched junction bases: 10. CDR1 and CDR2 (germline): KGHSH, LQKENI. The CDR3 sequence is 17 residues long. In DNA form, the CDR3 reads TGTGCCAGCTCACCACCGAAGGGGGCTTCAACACATCAGCCCCAGCATTTT. Its protein product is CASSPPKGASTHQPQHF.

V usage is TRBV7-9 and J usage is TRBJ1-3; a weak D match, TRBD1 (5 bases). V lost 1 base to trimming and J lost 3 bases, with 13 bases between them. Germline lookup yields CDR1 SEHNR and CDR2 FQNEAQ (reference sequence). CDR3 size: 16 residues. CDR3 nucleotides: TGTGCCAGCAGCTTAGACAGGATACTTCTTGGAAACACCATATATTTT. Encoded protein: CASSLDRILLGNTIYF.

The V and J genes are TRBV9 and TRBJ2-5, with 11 bases identical to TRBD2. Trimming removed 2 bases from V and 5 bases from J; junction bases left unmatched: 8. The CDR3 spans 16 residues. CDR1 and CDR2 (germline): SGDLS, YYNGEE. The CDR3 region is CASSVAPRTSGETQYF. In DNA form, the CDR3 reads TGTGCCAGCAGCGTGGCCCCTCGGACTAGCGGGGAGACCCAGTACTTC.

This clone was recorded only once. The chain uses TRBV5-6 and TRBJ1-2; 7 bases align to TRBD1. The germline CDR1 and CDR2 sequences are SGHDT and YYEEEE. Trimming at V came to 3 bases and at J to 6 bases, leaving 14 bases not matched to a gene. This CDR3 is 16 amino acids long. The CDR3 region has the DNA TGTGCCAGCAGCTCTCAATTTCCGGGACAGACTAATGGCTACACCTTC. Translating it yields CASSSQFPGQTNGYTF.

V and J are TRBV7-2 and TRBJ1-2; D is possibly TRBD1 (5 bases). The germline gives CDR1 SGHTA, CDR2 FQGNSA. Trimming removed 4 bases at V and 5 bases at J, with 17 bases between. The CDR3 length is 15 residues. In nucleotides, the CDR3 is TGTGCCAGCAGCTCACCCGACAGTAATCCATATGGCTACACCTTC. Residues: CASSSPDSNPYGYTF.

CDR3 protein: CASILADYNEQFF. Here the CDR3 DNA reads TGTGCCAGCATACTAGCGGACTACAATGAGCAGTTCTTC. This chain joins TRBV6-1 and TRBJ2-1, with 8 bases aligning to TRBD2. CDR1 is MNHNS, CDR2 SASEGT, per germline. CDR3 length equals 13 residues. V lost 7 bases to trimming and J lost 3 bases; unmatched junction nucleotides: 2.

The gene calls are TRBV7-2 and TRBJ1-2; 7 positions match TRBD1. The germline CDR1 and CDR2 sequences are SGHTA and FQGNSA. Losses at the gene ends were 2 bases for V and 3 bases for J; bases not matched to a gene: 3. The CDR3 length is 14 residues. Here the CDR3 reads CASSLIDRDYGYTF. The CDR3 DNA reads as TGTGCCAGCAGCTTAATTGACAGGGACTATGGCTACACCTTC.

The chain's CDR3 is CASSLDFRVHRGQFF. Written as DNA, the CDR3 is TGTGCCAGCAGCTTGGATTTCAGGGTGCACAGGGGGCAGTTCTTC. V is TRBV7-6 and J is TRBJ2-1, with 7 bases lining up with TRBD1. Trimming cost V 3 bases and J 12 bases; bases outside gene matches: 14. The CDR3 covers 15 residues. Germline CDR1 and CDR2: SGHVS and FNYEAQ.

This chain connects TRBV18 to TRBJ2-5; a possible D gene is TRBD2 (5 bases). This CDR3 region has 15 residues. The germline V gene encodes CDR1 KGHSH and CDR2 LQKENI. The V end was cut by 4 bases, the J end by 2 bases, with 14 bases between. As DNA, the CDR3 is TGTGCCAGCTCACAAGCGGACCGGCTGCAAGAGACCCAGTACTTC. This gives the protein CASSQADRLQETQYF.